This T cell receptor (beta chain) was profiled in a study of OX40 agonist ivuxolimab in advanced cancers. For the study at large: Eligibility admitted prior anti-PD-1, anti-PD-L1 or anti-CTLA-4 therapy; 35% to 40% had some. Partial responses, seen in three patients, involved one hepatocellular carcinoma and two cutaneous melanomas.

Produced via immunoSEQ multiplex PCR; TCRdb's table is partial and in-frame only. The profile covers about 69,000 clones, with approximately 86% appearing a single time and about 2.5% taken by the ten largest. CDR3 length: 20 amino acids. Germline V CDR1 and CDR2: GTSNPN, SVGIG (reference sequence). V lost 0 bases and J lost 3; bases outside the gene matches: 8. The material sequenced was CD4+ or CD8+ T cells sorted from blood, taken in a trial of the OX40 agonist ivuxolimab. This receptor was identified in an adult with an advanced solid tumor such as melanoma, head and neck, liver or kidney cancer. This chain joins TRBV30 and TRBJ2-6; 16 nucleotides agree with TRBD2. CDR3 DNA sequence: TGTGCCTGGAGTGTAGGGCAGGGACTAGCGGGAGGGTATGGGGCCAACGTCCTGACTTTC. Encoded protein: CAWSVGQGLAGGYGANVLTF. Full variable domain (missing parts from reference TRBV30 and TRBJ2-6): SQTIHQWPATLVQPVGSPLSLECTVEGTSNPNLYWYRQAAGRGLQLLFYSVGIGQISSEVPQNLSASRPQDRQFILSSKKLLLSDSGFYLCAWSVGQGLAGGYGANVLTFGAGSRLTVL.